Following are 5 T cell receptor beta chains from one sample sequenced in a study of siplizumab effects on memory and regulatory T cells. TCRdb's table, derived via immunoSEQ multiplex PCR, lists solely in-frame clones and lacks some. The sample lists about 82,000 clones; approximately 90% were seen once. Sequencing was performed on Tregs sorted from blood. The receptors here all came from a human donor in good health.

The gene calls are TRBV7-3 and TRBJ2-3; 7 bases fit TRBD2. Germline V gene sequence: CDR1 SGHTA, CDR2 FQGTGA. The CDR3 consists of 15 residues. V lost 3 bases and J lost 0; bases outside the gene matches: 3. The CDR3, as DNA: TGTGCCAGCAGCTTGGGGACTACTAGCACAGATACGCAGTATTTT. Translation: CASSLGTTSTDTQYF.

The genes are TRBV28 and TRBJ1-5; maybe TRBD1 (5 bases). The CDR3 contains 15 residues. Trimming stripped 6 bases from V and 1 base from J, with 13 bases between. In germline, CDR1 is MDHEN, CDR2 SYDVKM. CDR3 residues: CASSPTGTSNQPQHF. CDR3 sequence (DNA): TGTGCCAGCAGCCCAACCGGGACGAGCAATCAGCCCCAGCATTTT. Supplemented by reference TRBV28 and TRBJ1-5, the full variable domain reads DVKVTQSSRYLVKRTGEKVFLECVQDMDHENMFWYRQDPGLGLRLIYFSYDVKMKEKGDIPEGYSVSREKKERFSLILESASTNQTSMYLCASSPTGTSNQPQHFGDGTRLSIL.

This sequence joins TRBV4-2 and TRBJ2-2, with 7 positions matching TRBD2. The V and J ends lost 0 bases and 1 base, in that order; junction bases with no gene match: 8. Germline V gene sequence: CDR1 LGHNA, CDR2 YNFKEQ. The CDR3 spans 18 residues. CDR3 region: CASSQDHGGIKNTGELFF. The CDR3 coding sequence is TGTGCCAGCAGCCAAGACCACGGGGGGATAAAGAACACCGGGGAGCTGTTTTTT.

In this sample, this clone turned up once. The genes are TRBV28 and TRBJ2-2; D ambiguous. CDR3 length equals 13 residues. CDR1 and CDR2 (germline): MDHEN, SYDVKM. V shed 5 bases and J shed 0 bases, with 4 bases lying between them. CDR3 region: CASSLSNTGELFF. In DNA form, the CDR3 reads TGTGCCAGCAGTCTCTCGAACACCGGGGAGCTGTTTTTT.

This clone has just a few counts. The chain combines TRBV18 with TRBJ1-6; TRBD1 matches 7 bases. The length of the CDR3 is 16 residues. The V segment lost 3 bases and the J segment 9 bases; nucleotides outside the gene matches: 11. Germline loops: CDR1 KGHSH, CDR2 LQKENI. CDR3 DNA sequence: TGTGCCAGCTCACCCCTACCTCCAGGGGGGAGTTCACCCCTCCACTTT. Amino acids: CASSPLPPGGSSPLHF.